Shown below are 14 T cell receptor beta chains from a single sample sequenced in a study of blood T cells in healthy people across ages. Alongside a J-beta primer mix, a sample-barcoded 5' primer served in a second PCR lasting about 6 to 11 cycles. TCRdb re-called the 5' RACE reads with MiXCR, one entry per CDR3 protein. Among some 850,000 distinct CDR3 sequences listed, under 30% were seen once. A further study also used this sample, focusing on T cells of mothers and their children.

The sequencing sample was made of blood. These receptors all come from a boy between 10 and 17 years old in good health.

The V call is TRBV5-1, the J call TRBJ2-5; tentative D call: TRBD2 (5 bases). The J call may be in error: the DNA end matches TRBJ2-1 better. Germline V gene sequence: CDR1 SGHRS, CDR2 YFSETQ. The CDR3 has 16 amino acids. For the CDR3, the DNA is TGCGCCAGCAGCTTGGGGTCGGCCTATACGGGAAATGAGCAGTTCTTC. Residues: CASSLGSAYTGNEQFF.

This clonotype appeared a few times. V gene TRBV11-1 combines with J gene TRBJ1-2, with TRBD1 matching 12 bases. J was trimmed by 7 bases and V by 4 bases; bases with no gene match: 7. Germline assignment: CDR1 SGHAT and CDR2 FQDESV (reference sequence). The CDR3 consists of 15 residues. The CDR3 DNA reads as TGTGCCAGCAGCTCGCAGGGACAGGGGGCGCTTGGCTACACCTTC. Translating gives CASSSQGQGALGYTF.

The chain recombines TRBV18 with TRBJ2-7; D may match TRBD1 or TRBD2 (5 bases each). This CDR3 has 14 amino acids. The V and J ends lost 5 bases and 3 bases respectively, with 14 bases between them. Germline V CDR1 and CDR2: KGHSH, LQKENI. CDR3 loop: CASSLGRDDYEQYF. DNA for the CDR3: TGTGCCAGCTCATTAGGACGGGACGACTACGAGCAGTACTTC.

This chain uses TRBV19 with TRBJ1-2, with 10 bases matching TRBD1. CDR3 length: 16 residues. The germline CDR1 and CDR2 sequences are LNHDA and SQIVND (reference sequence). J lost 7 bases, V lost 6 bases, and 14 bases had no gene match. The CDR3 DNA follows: TGTGCCAGTAGGGCCCGGGACAGGGGAATATTCGGTGGCTACACCTTC. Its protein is CASRARDRGIFGGYTF. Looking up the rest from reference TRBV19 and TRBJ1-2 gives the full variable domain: DGGITQSPKYLFRKEGQNVTLSCEQNLNHDAMYWYRQDPGQGLRLIYYSQIVNDFQKGDIAEGYSVSREKKESFPLTVTSAQKNPTAFYLCASRARDRGIFGGYTFGSGTRLTVV.

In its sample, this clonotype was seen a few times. The CDR3 region is CASSELVFYGQYF. In DNA, the CDR3 is TGCGCCAGCAGTGAGTTAGTCTTCTACGGGCAGTACTTC. The chain links TRBV10-2 to TRBJ2-5; D remains unclear. Looked up from germline, CDR1 is WSHSY and CDR2 is SAAADI. V was pared by 1 base and J by 11 bases, with 14 bases between. The CDR3 is made up of 13 amino acids.

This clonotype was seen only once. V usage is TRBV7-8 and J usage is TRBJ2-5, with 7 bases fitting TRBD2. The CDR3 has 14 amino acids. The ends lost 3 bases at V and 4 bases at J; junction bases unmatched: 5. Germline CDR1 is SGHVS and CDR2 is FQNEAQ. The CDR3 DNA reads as TGTGCCAGCAGCTTTAGGGAGGGTCGAGAGACCCAGTACTTC. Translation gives CASSFREGRETQYF.

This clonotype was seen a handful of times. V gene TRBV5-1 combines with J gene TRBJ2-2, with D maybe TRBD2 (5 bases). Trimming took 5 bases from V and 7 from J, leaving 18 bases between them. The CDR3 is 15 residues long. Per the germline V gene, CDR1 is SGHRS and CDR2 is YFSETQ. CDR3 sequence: CASRHRGSGGGELFF. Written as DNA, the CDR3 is TGCGCCAGCAGGCACCGAGGATCCGGAGGCGGGGAGCTGTTTTTT.

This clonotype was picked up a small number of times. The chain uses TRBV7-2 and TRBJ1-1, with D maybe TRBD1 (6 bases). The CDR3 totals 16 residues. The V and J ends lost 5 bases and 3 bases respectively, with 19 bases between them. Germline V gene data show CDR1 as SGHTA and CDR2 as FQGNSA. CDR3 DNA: TGTGCCAGCAGCCCGACGACAGGAATAGGGGACACTGAAGCTTTCTTT. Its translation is CASSPTTGIGDTEAFF. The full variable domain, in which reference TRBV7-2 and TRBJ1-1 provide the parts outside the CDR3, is GAGVSQSPSNKVTEKGKDVELRCDPISGHTALYWYRQSLGQGLEFLIYFQGNSAPDKSGLPSDRFSAERTGGSVSTLTIQRTQQEDSAVYLCASSPTTGIGDTEAFFGQGTRLTVV.

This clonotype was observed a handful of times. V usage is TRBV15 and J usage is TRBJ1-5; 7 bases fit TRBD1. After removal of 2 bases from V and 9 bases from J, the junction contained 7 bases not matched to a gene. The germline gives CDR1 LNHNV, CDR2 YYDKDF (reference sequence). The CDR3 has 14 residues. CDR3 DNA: TGTGCCACCAGCAGACCCGACAGGGCTGGGCCCCAGCATTTT. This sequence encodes CATSRPDRAGPQHF.

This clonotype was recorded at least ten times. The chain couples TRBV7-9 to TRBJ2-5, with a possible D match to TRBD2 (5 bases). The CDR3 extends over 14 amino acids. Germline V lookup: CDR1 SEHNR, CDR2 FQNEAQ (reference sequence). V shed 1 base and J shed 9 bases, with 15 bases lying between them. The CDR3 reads CASSLGRLRGAQYF. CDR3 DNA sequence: TGTGCCAGCAGCTTAGGTCGACTCCGGGGAGCCCAGTACTTC.

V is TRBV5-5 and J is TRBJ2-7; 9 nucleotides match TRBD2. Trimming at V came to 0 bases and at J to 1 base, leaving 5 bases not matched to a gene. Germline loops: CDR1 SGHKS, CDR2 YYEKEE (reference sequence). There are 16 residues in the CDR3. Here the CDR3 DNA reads TGTGCCAGCAGCTTGGTCCCGCGGGGGGGGTCCTACGAGCAGTACTTC. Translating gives CASSLVPRGGSYEQYF.

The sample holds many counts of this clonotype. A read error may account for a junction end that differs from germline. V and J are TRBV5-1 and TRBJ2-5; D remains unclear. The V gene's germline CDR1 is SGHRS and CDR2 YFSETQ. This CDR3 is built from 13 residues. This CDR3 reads CASSFGHQETQYF. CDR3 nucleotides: TGTGCCAGCAGTTTCGGACACCAAGAGACCCAGTACTTC. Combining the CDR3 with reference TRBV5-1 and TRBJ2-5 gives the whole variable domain KAGVTQTPRYLIKTRGQQVTLSCSPISGHRSVSWYQQTPGQGLQFLFEYFSETQRNKGNFPGRFSGRQFSNSRSEMNVSTLELGDSALYLCASSFGHQETQYFGPGTRLLVL.

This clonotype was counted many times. CDR3: CASSWTSGGETQYF. In DNA, the CDR3 is TGCGCCAGCAGCTGGACTAGCGGGGGGGAGACCCAGTACTTC. This chain uses TRBV5-1 with TRBJ2-5; 14 nucleotides line up with TRBD2. This CDR3 is 14 amino acids long. Unmatched junction bases numbered 0, after V lost 3 bases and J lost 5 bases. Germline-derived CDR1 and CDR2 are SGHRS and YFSETQ.

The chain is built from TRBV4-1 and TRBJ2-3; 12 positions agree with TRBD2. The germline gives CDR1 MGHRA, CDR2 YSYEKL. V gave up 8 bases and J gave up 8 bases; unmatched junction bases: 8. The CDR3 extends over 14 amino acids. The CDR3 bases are TGCGCCAGCTCGGCTAGCGGGGGGGCGGGTACGCAGTATTTT. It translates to CASSASGGAGTQYF.